Listed below are T cell receptor beta chains from one sample, sequenced in a study of T cell responses to AZD1222 COVID-19 vaccine. Some clones are missing from TCRdb's copy, which holds only in-frame ones; the method was immunoSEQ multiplex PCR. The sample consists of under 200,000 clones, 85% to 95% of them appearing once. This specimen was peripheral blood, taken on day 0 of AZD1222 vaccination. The source is an adult in good health. The CDR3 runs from the conserved cysteine through the conserved F or W. A D gene is named only where the DNA matches it firmly. Clone size is given for some rows only: seen once, a few or many times, or a class if the clone is expanded.

d_call	clone_size	j_call	v_call	cdr3_length	cdr3_aa	cdr3_nt
-	-	TRBJ1-6	TRBV5-1	18	CASSLAGNGGTGVSPLHF	TGCGCCAGCAGCTTGGCTGGGAATGGCGGGACGGGGGTTTCACCCCTCCACTTT
-	-	TRBJ1-5	TRBV6-5	14	CASRPTYSNQPQHF	TGTGCCAGCAGGCCCACCTATAGCAATCAGCCCCAGCATTTT
TRBD1	-	TRBJ1-5	TRBV19	18	CASSIRDRVRYSNQPQHF	TGTGCCAGTAGTATAAGGGACAGGGTCCGTTATAGCAATCAGCCCCAGCATTTT
TRBD1	-	TRBJ1-3	TRBV11-1	14	CASSPRGPGNTIYF	TGTGCCAGCAGCCCCAGGGGGCCTGGAAACACCATATATTTT
TRBD1	-	TRBJ2-2	TRBV6-4	14	CASSMDRDGGELFF	TGTGCCAGCAGTATGGACAGGGATGGCGGGGAGCTGTTTTTT
-	few	TRBJ1-3	TRBV4-1	16	CASSQEPSLSGNTIYF	TGCGCCAGCAGCCAAGAACCTTCCCTCTCTGGAAACACCATATATTTT
-	-	TRBJ1-1	TRBV6-2/TRBV6-3	16	CASSSEGLTMNTEAFF	TGTGCCAGCAGTTCTGAGGGTCTTACAATGAACACTGAAGCTTTCTTT
TRBD1	-	TRBJ1-4	TRBV19	16	CASRRQGVRTNEKLFF	TGTGCCAGTAGGCGACAGGGGGTTAGGACTAATGAAAAACTGTTTTTT
-	-	TRBJ1-1	TRBV5-1	13	CASSGQGNTEAFF	TGCGCCAGCAGTGGACAAGGGAACACTGAAGCTTTCTTT
-	-	TRBJ1-1	TRBV5-6	13	CASSLWGGTEAFF	TGTGCCAGCAGCTTGTGGGGGGGCACTGAAGCTTTCTTT
TRBD1	-	TRBJ2-7	TRBV5-1	14	CASSTRTGYNEQYF	TGCGCCAGCAGCACCCGGACAGGGTACAACGAGCAGTACTTC
-	-	TRBJ1-5	TRBV7-9	15	CASSLRGGINQPQHF	TGTGCCAGCAGCTTAAGAGGTGGCATCAATCAGCCCCAGCATTTT
-	-	TRBJ2-1	TRBV5-8	15	CASSSRAALYNEQFF	TGTGCCAGCAGCTCAAGAGCGGCTCTGTACAATGAGCAGTTCTTC
-	-	TRBJ2-2	TRBV7-9	14	CASSLAGPTGELFF	TGTGCCAGCAGCTTAGCCGGGCCAACCGGGGAGCTGTTTTTT
-	-	TRBJ2-7	TRBV27	12	CASSLLAGEQYF	TGTGCCAGCAGTTTACTGGCGGGCGAGCAGTACTTC